This T cell receptor (beta chain) was found in a study of OX40 agonist ivuxolimab in advanced cancers. Overall study findings and caveats: Expanded clones were, on average, more numerous among CD8+ T cells than CD4+.

Worth noting for this clone: Its antigen remains unknown.

This table comes from immunoSEQ multiplex PCR, and its TCRdb copy is limited to in-frame clones, with some not included. The sample carries roughly 59,000 clones, around 93% recorded once. The CDR3 is made up of 16 amino acids. Germline V lookup: CDR1 SGHDT, CDR2 YYEEEE. Deletions cut 1 base from V and 2 bases from J, with 16 bases between. The TCR originated in an adult with an advanced solid tumor such as melanoma, head and neck, liver or kidney cancer. The V and J genes are TRBV5-6 and TRBJ2-7; possible D gene TRBD1, 6 bases. The material sequenced was CD4+ or CD8+ T cells sorted from blood, taken in a trial of the OX40 agonist ivuxolimab. The CDR3 spells CASSLRPGQKTYEQYF. The CDR3, as DNA: TGTGCCAGCAGCTTGCGGCCAGGACAGAAGACCTACGAGCAGTACTTC.